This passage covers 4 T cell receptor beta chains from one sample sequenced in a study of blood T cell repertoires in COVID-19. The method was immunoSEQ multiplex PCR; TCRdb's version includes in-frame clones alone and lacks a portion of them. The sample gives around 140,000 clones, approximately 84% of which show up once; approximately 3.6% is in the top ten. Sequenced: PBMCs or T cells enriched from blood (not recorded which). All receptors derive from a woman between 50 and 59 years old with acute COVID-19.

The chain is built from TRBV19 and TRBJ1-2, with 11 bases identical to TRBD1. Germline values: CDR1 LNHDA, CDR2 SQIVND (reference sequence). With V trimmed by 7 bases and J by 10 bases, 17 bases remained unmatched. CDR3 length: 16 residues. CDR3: CASTLEGTGGGSDYTF. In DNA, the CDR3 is TGTGCCAGTACCCTAGAGGGGACAGGGGGAGGTTCGGACTACACCTTC.

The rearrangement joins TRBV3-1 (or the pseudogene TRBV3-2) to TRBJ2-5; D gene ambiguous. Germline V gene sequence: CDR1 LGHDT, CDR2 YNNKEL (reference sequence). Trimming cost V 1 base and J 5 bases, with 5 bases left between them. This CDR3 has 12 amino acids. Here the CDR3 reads CASSQAGETQYF. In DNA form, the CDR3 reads TGTGCCAGCAGCCAAGCCGGGGAGACCCAGTACTTC.

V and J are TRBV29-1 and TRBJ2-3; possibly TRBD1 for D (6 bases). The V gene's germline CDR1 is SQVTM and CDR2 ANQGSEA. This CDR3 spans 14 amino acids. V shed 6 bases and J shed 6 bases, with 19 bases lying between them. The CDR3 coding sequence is TGCAGCGTGCGACCGAACCCAGGGGTGGATACGCAGTATTTT. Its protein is CSVRPNPGVDTQYF.

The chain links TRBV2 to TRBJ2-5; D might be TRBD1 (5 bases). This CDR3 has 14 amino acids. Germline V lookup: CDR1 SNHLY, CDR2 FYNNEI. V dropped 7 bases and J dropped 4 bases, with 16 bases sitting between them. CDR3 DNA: TGTGCCAGCACCAAGTCAGGGCCTAGAGAGACCCAGTACTTC. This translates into CASTKSGPRETQYF.